What follows are 14 T cell receptor beta chains derived from one specimen sequenced in a study of T cells in Graves' hyperthyroidism and ophthalmopathy. Amplification yielded TCR beta CDR3 regions, with RNA transcripts as the source. The HTBI primer set served for first-round RT-PCR of the TCR CDR3. TCRdb ran MiXCR on the multiplex PCR reads and lists one entry per CDR3 protein. Here the sample spans around 440,000 distinct CDR3 sequences, 15% to 18% being singletons. Sequencing used blood. The receptors were gathered from a woman under 30 with Graves' hyperthyroidism.

The sample holds many counts of this clonotype. The CDR3 region is CASSLQWQALNNEQFF. The CDR3 bases are TGTGCCAGCAGCTTACAGTGGCAGGCGCTGAACAATGAGCAGTTCTTC. The chain has TRBV7-9 and TRBJ2-1; D is unclear. The CDR3 totals 16 residues. V lost 2 bases, J lost 5 bases, and 16 bases lay in between. CDR1 and CDR2 (germline): SEHNR, FQNEAQ (reference sequence).

The sample holds many counts of this clonotype. This could be a read error, since a much larger clone is one nucleotide away. V usage is TRBV12-3 or TRBV12-4 and J usage is TRBJ1-2, with D hard to call. CDR3 length: 11 residues. Trimming took off 3 bases at V and 2 bases at J, with 1 base between the two ends. Here the CDR3 reads CASSFNYGYTF. The CDR3 DNA follows: TGTGCCAGCAGTTTCAACTATGGCTACACCTTC.

This clonotype occurred many times. V usage is TRBV15 and J usage is TRBJ2-5; D possibly corresponds to TRBD1 (5 bases). The V gene's germline CDR1 is LNHNV and CDR2 YYDKDF (reference sequence). V lost 2 bases to trimming and J lost 1 base, with 23 bases between them. The CDR3 runs to 19 residues. The CDR3 region has the DNA TGTGCCACCAGCAGATTGCGACAGCCCCCCAGCTCGGGCCAAGAGACCCAGTACTTC. Its translation: CATSRLRQPPSSGQETQYF.

This clonotype occurred many times. J is TRBJ2-7 and V is TRBV15; TRBD1 matches 9 bases. V lost 0 bases to trimming and J lost 0 bases; unmatched junction nucleotides: 0. Germline values: CDR1 LNHNV, CDR2 YYDKDF (reference sequence). The CDR3 sequence is 15 residues long. CDR3 bases: TGTGCCACCAGCAGAGAGACAGGGGGCTCCTACGAGCAGTACTTC. Amino acids: CATSRETGGSYEQYF.

In this sample, this clonotype turned up a few times. The rearrangement joins TRBV5-1 to TRBJ2-5, with TRBD2 identical over 9 bases. This CDR3 has 16 residues. V lost 0 bases and J lost 2; bases outside the gene matches: 5. The germline V gene has CDR1 SGHRS and CDR2 YFSETQ. This CDR3 reads CASSLAGRGGQETQYF. The CDR3, as DNA: TGCGCCAGCAGCTTGGCCGGGCGGGGGGGGCAAGAGACCCAGTACTTC.

The rearrangement uses TRBV9 and TRBJ2-3, with TRBD2 matching over 8 bases. This CDR3 is 15 amino acids long. Germline V gene sequence: CDR1 SGDLS, CDR2 YYNGEE. V was pared by 3 bases and J by 2 bases, with 5 bases of the junction left unmatched. The chain's CDR3 is CASSGRGDPTDTQYF. The CDR3 DNA reads TGTGCCAGCAGCGGGCGGGGGGACCCCACAGATACGCAGTATTTT.

This clonotype has at least ten counts. This sequence joins TRBV3-1 and TRBJ2-7, with 8 bases that match TRBD2. The germline CDR1 and CDR2 sequences are LGHDT and YNNKEL (reference sequence). After removal of 4 bases from V and 2 bases from J, the junction contained 4 bases not matched to a gene. This CDR3 spans 14 amino acids. Here the CDR3 reads CASSPLGGAYEQYF. The CDR3 nucleotides read TGTGCCAGCAGCCCCCTCGGGGGGGCCTACGAGCAGTACTTC.

In this sample, this clonotype turned up many times. The J gene is TRBJ2-1, the V gene TRBV6-1, with D maybe TRBD1 (6 bases). CDR3 size: 15 residues. The V end lost 2 bases, the J end lost 1 base, and 9 bases lay between the germline ends. CDR1 and CDR2 (germline): MNHNS, SASEGT. The CDR3 DNA sequence: TGTGCCAGCAGTGAATCACAGGGTTCCTACAATGAGCAGTTCTTC. It is translated as CASSESQGSYNEQFF.

This clonotype was recorded many times. This chain uses TRBV6-5 with TRBJ2-5, with unresolved D. Germline V lookup: CDR1 MNHEY, CDR2 SVGAGI. This CDR3 comprises 15 residues. V dropped 0 bases and J dropped 6 bases, with 14 bases sitting between them. CDR3 sequence reads: CASSYSWASKKTQYF. The DNA of the CDR3 is TGTGCCAGCAGTTACTCGTGGGCAAGCAAGAAGACCCAGTACTTC.

This clonotype was detected ten times or more. The chain employs TRBV6-1 and TRBJ1-6; D ambiguous. The V end was cut by 6 bases, the J end by 9 bases, with 12 bases between. Germline assignment: CDR1 MNHNS and CDR2 SASEGT. The CDR3 consists of 13 residues. For the CDR3, the DNA is TGTGCCAGCAGCCCCCAAAAGATTTCACCCCTCCACTTT. It specifies CASSPQKISPLHF.

There are a few counts of this clonotype. The V gene is TRBV10-3, the J gene TRBJ2-3, with 10 bases identical to TRBD2. The length of the CDR3 is 17 residues. CDR1 and CDR2 (germline): ENHRY, SYGVKD. Trimming removed 7 bases from V and 1 base from J; junction bases left unmatched: 11. CDR3 nucleotide sequence: TGTGCCATCACCGAACCCCGACTAGCGGGTGGCACAGATACGCAGTATTTT. It encodes CAITEPRLAGGTDTQYF.

In this sample, this clonotype turned up many times. V is TRBV27 and J is TRBJ2-3; D is unclear. This CDR3 has 15 residues. Germline V gene sequence: CDR1 MNHEY, CDR2 SMNVEV (reference sequence). Trimming took off 4 bases at V and 0 bases at J, with 11 bases between the two ends. The CDR3 bases are TGTGCCAGCAGTTCCGCCCCCTCTAGCACAGATACGCAGTATTTT. Its protein product is CASSSAPSSTDTQYF.

This clonotype appeared many times. The genes are TRBV4-1 and TRBJ1-5; TRBD1 aligns across 9 bases. In germline, CDR1 is MGHRA, CDR2 YSYEKL. This CDR3 region has 18 residues. J gave up 3 bases and V 4 bases, and 13 bases lay outside the gene matches. For the CDR3, the DNA is TGCGCCAGCAGCCCCTATCCCGGGACAGGGATCAACAATCAGCCCCAGCATTTT. Translating gives CASSPYPGTGINNQPQHF.

This clonotype was counted at least ten times. This chain links TRBV27 with TRBJ1-5; no firm D call. CDR3 size: 13 residues. Trimming took off 6 bases at V and 6 bases at J, with 12 bases between the two ends. The germline V gene has CDR1 MNHEY and CDR2 SMNVEV (reference sequence). The CDR3 protein is CASRRDVGQPQHF. The CDR3 coding sequence is TGTGCCAGCAGGCGAGATGTGGGTCAGCCCCAGCATTTT.